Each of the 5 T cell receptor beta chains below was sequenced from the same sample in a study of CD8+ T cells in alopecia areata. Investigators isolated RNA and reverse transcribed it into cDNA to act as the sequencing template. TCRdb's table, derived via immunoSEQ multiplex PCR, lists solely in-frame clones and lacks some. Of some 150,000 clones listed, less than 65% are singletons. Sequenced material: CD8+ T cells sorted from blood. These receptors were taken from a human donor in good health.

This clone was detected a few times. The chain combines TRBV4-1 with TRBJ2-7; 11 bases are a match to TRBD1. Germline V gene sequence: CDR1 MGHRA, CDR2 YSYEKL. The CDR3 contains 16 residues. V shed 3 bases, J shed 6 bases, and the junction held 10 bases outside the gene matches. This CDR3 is CASSHGPGTGGSEQYF. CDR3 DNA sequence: TGCGCCAGCAGCCACGGGCCCGGGACAGGGGGGAGCGAGCAGTACTTC.

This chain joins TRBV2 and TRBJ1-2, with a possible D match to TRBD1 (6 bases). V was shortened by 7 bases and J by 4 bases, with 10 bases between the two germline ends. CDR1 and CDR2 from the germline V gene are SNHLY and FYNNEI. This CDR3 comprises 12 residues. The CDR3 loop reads CASIMDSYGYTF. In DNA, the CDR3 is TGTGCCAGCATTATGGACAGCTATGGCTACACCTTC.

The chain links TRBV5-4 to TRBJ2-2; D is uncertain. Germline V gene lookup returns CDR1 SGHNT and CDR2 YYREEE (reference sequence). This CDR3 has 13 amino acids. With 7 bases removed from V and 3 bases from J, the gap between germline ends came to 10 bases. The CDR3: CASLDGYTGELFF. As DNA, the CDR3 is TGTGCCAGCTTGGATGGGTACACCGGGGAGCTGTTTTTT.

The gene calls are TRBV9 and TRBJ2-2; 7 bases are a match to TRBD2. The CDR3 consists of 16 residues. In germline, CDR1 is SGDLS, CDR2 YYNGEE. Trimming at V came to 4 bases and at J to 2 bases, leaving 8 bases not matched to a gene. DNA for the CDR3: TGTGCCAGCAGCCCTACGGGACTACTCAACACCGGGGAGCTGTTTTTT. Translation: CASSPTGLLNTGELFF.

The CDR3 bases are TGTGCCAGTAGTCTCTCTCTGGGTCTTAGCAATCAGCCCCAGCATTTT. As protein: CASSLSLGLSNQPQHF. V usage is TRBV19 and J usage is TRBJ1-5; D unclear. The CDR3 contains 16 residues. Per the germline V gene, CDR1 is LNHDA and CDR2 is SQIVND (reference sequence). V lost 5 bases to trimming and J lost 0 bases, with 14 bases between them.